The clone carrying this TCR beta chain has a handful of counts. Its specificity is not known. A much bigger clone sits one base away, suggesting this may be a read error. These data originate in a study of regulatory T cells in long-lasting Graves disease. About the research overall: Prior antithyroid drug treatment in newly diagnosed Graves' patients lasted under 3 months. Study-level results: Persistent disease samples used TRBV28, TRBJ1-2 and TRBJ2-5 preferentially. Graves' patients with persistent disease showed TCR diversity lower than patients newly diagnosed.

Germline V CDR1 and CDR2: MNHEY, SMNVEV (reference sequence). CDR3 length: 17 amino acids. V trimming: 5 bases; J trimming: 11 bases; junction bases outside the gene matches: 23. According to the study, TCR beta libraries were built with iRepertoire HTBI primers and CDR3-region Arm-PCR. Original processing notes: Samples revealed 50 to 70 TRBV and around 13 TRBJ segments. TCRdb re-analysed the multiplex PCR reads in MiXCR, keeping a single row per CDR3 protein. The V and J calls, along with clone size, are taken from TCRdb and not from the paper's own processing. The table includes 390,000 or so distinct CDR3 sequences, 12% detected once. Documented time point: newly diagnosed GD, antithyroid drugs for less than 3 months. Scientists built the TCR library using RNA that was extracted from PBMCs. These data were also filed under a second study, of T cells in Graves' hyperthyroidism and ophthalmopathy.

The genes are TRBV27 and TRBJ2-5; TRBD1 matches at 7 bases. Sample: peripheral blood mononuclear cells (PBMCs), taken at new diagnosis, from a patient treated with antithyroid drugs. The receptor comes from a woman between 18 and 29 years old with Graves disease. In DNA, the CDR3 is TGTGCCAGCAGTGGCTGGACAGGCTTTAGCTCCTACAATGAGCAGTACTTC. Translation: CASSGWTGFSSYNEQYF.